This TCR beta chain emerged from a study of identical twins. As for this clonotype: Its antigen is still unknown.

TCRdb re-derived calls from the 5' RACE reads in MiXCR, one entry per CDR3 protein. Among over 500,000 distinct CDR3 sequences listed, 22% were seen once. V lost 1 base and J 0 bases, leaving 19 bases between the germline ends. The CDR3 loop spans 18 amino acids. CDR1 is SGHDN, CDR2 FVKESK, per germline. Study-wide results and caveats: The authors drew conclusions from cross-sectional statistical analysis rather than following the same donors. Invariant MAIT and iNKT cells may have partly biased zero-insertion analyses.

Everyone who donated was a healthy Caucasian. These records were also assigned to another study, of T cells expressing NK-cell markers. That report notes: For several experiments, T cell sorting was restricted to the alpha-beta TCR population by means of an anti-gamma-delta TCR antibody.

The clonotype was recovered from a woman aged 18-35 years in good health. Sequencing input: CD4+ T cells sorted from blood. The genes are TRBV14 and TRBJ2-7; D is ambiguous. The CDR3 nucleotides are TGTGCCAGCAGCCAAGGTTTAGGTCTACCCCACAGCTCCTACGAGCAGTACTTC. Its translation is CASSQGLGLPHSSYEQYF.